These T cell receptor beta chains were read from a single sample in a study of T cell responses to AZD1222 COVID-19 vaccine. TCRdb's copy holds only in-frame clones and misses some; the assay was immunoSEQ multiplex PCR. The sample contains roughly 92,000 clones, around nine tenths of which appear only once. The sample was peripheral blood, taken 28 days after the second AZD1222 dose. These TCRs come from an adult who received the AZD1222 COVID-19 vaccine. CDR3s include the opening cysteine and the closing phenylalanine or tryptophan.

len	j_gene	v_gene	CDR3aa
12	TRBJ1-3	TRBV19	CASGTSGNTIYF
13	TRBJ2-2	TRBV10-1	CASSDTNTGELFF
14	TRBJ1-6	TRBV11-2	CASSFLPGVSPLHF
13	TRBJ1-1	TRBV29-1	CSVDSGGYAEAFF
13	TRBJ1-5	TRBV7-6	CASSASSNQPQHF
13	TRBJ2-4	TRBV5-4	CASSFMGRDIQYF
15	TRBJ1-4	TRBV7-2	CASSPEGAQGEKLFF
14	TRBJ1-1	TRBV10-1	CASKPSGGVTEAFF
14	TRBJ2-7	TRBV2	CASRDFGVSYEQYF
15	TRBJ1-4	TRBV10-2	CASRNVGTINEKLFF
18	TRBJ1-1	TRBV14	CASSQHSVLGKLNTEAFF
17	TRBJ2-2	TRBV25-1	CASSDGGTSSPDGELFF
14	TRBJ2-1	TRBV19	CASSKGVGSDEQFF
15	TRBJ2-3	TRBV19	CASSIHSLSTDTQYF
15	TRBJ1-3	TRBV4-1	CASSQAAATGNTIYF
15	TRBJ2-2	TRBV5-1	CASSMDSPNTGELFF
11	TRBJ2-2	TRBV10-3	CAAAGTGELFF
17	TRBJ1-2	TRBV7-9	CASSTDRVGAFGYGYTF
13	TRBJ1-5	TRBV10-2	CASRQGAGQPQHF
13	TRBJ1-2	TRBV3-1/TRBV3-2	CASSRGLPGGYTF
13	TRBJ2-5	TRBV10-2	CASCLAGRETQYF
15	TRBJ1-1	TRBV6-6	CASNKGQGLNTEAFF
14	TRBJ1-1	TRBV6-5	CASSSTGANTEAFF
14	TRBJ1-2	TRBV5-1	CASKLGRETYGYTF
14	TRBJ2-7	TRBV3-1/TRBV3-2	CASSQGDRTREQYF
15	TRBJ1-3	TRBV4-1	CASSLEGGLRNTIYF
13	TRBJ2-2	TRBV9	CASSVVDTGELFF
14	TRBJ1-6	TRBV2	CASSEGQYNSPLHF
15	TRBJ2-3	TRBV18	CASSRDTLSTDTQYF
13	TRBJ1-1	TRBV7-9	CASSGVGGAEAFF
12	TRBJ2-7	TRBV2	CASRLRTYEQYF
15	TRBJ1-2	TRBV5-1	CASSLLPQVMGGYTF
15	TRBJ2-1	TRBV5-1	CASSLPGTYYNEQFF
15	TRBJ1-4	TRBV19	CASSIQGRGNEKLFF
18	TRBJ2-7	TRBV19	CASSPGLAGRRMVFEQYF
15	TRBJ1-1	TRBV7-9	CASSNLGDMNTEAFF
13	TRBJ1-4	TRBV30	CAWRDSANEKLFF
12	TRBJ1-2	TRBV5-1	CASSELGYGYTF
13	TRBJ1-2	TRBV19	CASSPQGVVGYTF
14	TRBJ2-5	TRBV10-3	CAISGRAGEETQYF
14	TRBJ2-1	TRBV24-1	CATSEGDRHNEQFF
15	TRBJ2-1	TRBV7-3	CASSRDRGPYNEQFF
15	TRBJ1-2	TRBV3-1/TRBV3-2	CASSPRTGSENGYTF